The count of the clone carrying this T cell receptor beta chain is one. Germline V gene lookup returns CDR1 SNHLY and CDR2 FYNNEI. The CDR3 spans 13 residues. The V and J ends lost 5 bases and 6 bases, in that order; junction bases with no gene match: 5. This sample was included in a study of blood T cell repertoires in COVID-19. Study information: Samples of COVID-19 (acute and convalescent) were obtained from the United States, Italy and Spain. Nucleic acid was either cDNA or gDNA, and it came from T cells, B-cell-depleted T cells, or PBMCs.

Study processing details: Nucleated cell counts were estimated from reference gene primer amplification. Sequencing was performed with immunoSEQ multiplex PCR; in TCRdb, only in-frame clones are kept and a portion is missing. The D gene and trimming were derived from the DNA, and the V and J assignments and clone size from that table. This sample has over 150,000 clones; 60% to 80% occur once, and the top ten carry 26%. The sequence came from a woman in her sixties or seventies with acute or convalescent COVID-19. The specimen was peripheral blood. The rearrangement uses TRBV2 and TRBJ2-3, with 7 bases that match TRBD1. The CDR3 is CASSTRQGDTQYF. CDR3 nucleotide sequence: TGTGCCAGCAGTACCCGACAGGGCGATACGCAGTATTTT.